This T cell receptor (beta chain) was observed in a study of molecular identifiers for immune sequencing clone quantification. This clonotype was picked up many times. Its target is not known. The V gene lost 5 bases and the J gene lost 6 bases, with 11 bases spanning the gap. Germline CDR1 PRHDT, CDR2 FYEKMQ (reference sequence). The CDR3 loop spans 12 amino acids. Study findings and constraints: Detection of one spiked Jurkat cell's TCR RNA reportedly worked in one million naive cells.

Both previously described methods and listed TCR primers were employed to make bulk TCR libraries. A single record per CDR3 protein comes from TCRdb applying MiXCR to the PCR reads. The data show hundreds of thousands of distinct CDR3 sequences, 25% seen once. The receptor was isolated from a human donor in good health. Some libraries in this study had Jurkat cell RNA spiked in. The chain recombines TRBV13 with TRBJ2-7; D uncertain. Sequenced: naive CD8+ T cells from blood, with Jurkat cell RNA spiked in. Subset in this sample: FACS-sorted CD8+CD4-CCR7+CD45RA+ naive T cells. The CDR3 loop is CASSPSGGEQYF. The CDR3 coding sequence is TGTGCCAGCAGCCCCTCAGGTGGCGAGCAGTACTTC.